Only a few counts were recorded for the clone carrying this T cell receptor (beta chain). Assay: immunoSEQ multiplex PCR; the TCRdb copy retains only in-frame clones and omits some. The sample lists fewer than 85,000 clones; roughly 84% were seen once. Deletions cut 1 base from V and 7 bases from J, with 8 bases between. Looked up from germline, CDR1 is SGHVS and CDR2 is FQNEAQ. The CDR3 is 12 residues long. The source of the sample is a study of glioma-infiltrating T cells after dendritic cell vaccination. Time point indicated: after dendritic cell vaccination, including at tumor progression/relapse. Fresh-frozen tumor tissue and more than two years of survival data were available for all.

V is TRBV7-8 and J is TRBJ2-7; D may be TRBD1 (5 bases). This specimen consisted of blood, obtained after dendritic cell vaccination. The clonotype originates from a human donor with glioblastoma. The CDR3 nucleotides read TGTGCCAGCAGCTTAGAGGGGTGGGAGCAGTACTTC. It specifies CASSLEGWEQYF.